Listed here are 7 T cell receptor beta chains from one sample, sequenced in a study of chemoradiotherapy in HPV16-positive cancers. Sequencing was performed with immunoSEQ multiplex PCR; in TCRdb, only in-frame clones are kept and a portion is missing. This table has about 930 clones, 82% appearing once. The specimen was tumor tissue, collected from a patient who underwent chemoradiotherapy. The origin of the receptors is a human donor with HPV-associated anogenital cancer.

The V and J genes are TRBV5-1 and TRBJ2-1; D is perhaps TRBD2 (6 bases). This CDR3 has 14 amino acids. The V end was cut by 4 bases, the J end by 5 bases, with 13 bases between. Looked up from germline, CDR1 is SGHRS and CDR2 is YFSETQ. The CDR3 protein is CASSKLAQNNEQFF. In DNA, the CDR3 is TGCGCCAGCAGCAAGCTAGCGCAGAACAATGAGCAGTTCTTC.

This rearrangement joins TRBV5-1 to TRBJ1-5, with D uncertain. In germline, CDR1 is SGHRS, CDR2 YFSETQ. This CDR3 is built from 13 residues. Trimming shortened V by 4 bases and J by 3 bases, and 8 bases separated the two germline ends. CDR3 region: CASSVDPNQPQHF. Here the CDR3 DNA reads TGCGCCAGCAGCGTGGACCCCAATCAGCCCCAGCATTTT.

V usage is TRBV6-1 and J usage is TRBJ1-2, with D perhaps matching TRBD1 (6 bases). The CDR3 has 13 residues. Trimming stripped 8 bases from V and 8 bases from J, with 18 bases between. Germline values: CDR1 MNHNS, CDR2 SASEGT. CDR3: CASSGQPGEGYTF. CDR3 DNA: TGTGCCAGCTCGGGACAACCCGGGGAGGGCTACACCTTC.

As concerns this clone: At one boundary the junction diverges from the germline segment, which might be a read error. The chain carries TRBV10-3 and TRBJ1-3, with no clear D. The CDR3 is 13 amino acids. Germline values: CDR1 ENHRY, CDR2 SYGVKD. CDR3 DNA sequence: TGCGCGGTAGTGGCCACCTCTGGAAACACCATATATTTT. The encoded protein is CAVVATSGNTIYF.

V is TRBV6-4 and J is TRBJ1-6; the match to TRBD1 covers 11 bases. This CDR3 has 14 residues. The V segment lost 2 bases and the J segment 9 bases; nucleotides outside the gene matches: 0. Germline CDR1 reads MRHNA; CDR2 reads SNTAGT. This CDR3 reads CASSDGTGGSPLHF. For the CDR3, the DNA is TGTGCCAGCAGTGACGGGACAGGGGGTTCACCCCTCCACTTT.

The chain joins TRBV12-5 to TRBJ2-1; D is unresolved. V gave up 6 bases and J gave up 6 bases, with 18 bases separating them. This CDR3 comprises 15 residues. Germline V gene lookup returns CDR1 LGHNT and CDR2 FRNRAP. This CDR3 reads CASGMGSSTINEQFF. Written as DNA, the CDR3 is TGTGCTAGTGGGATGGGGTCCAGTACAATCAATGAGCAGTTCTTC.

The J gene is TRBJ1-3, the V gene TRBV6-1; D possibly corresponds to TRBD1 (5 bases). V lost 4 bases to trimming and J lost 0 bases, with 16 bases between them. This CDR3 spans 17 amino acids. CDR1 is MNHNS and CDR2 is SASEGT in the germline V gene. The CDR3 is CASSAPDILSSGNTIYF. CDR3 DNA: TGTGCCAGCAGTGCCCCGGACATACTTAGCTCTGGAAACACCATATATTTT.